The present entry profiles one TCR beta chain with its context. Its antigen is not identified. Clones were read by immunoSEQ multiplex PCR, and TCRdb kept only the in-frame ones, dropping some. The sample holds under 200,000 clones; 75% to 90% are singletons and the top ten take around 2.1%. This sample was taken from a study of cytomegalovirus exposure and HLA in healthy donors. Study-level findings and limits: In vitro experiments confirmed that three CMV-associated chains were specific for CMV antigens.

The sample consisted of PBMCs. This sequence was found in a young woman in good health and CMV-seronegative.

The CDR3 here is CASSPRDRATNEQYF. The CDR3, as DNA: TGTGCCAGCAGCCCCAGAGACAGGGCCACCAACGAGCAGTACTTC. The V and J genes are TRBV14 and TRBJ2-7, with 7 bases that match TRBD1. The CDR3 runs to 15 residues. The germline CDR1 and CDR2 sequences are SGHDN and FVKESK. Losses at the gene ends were 4 bases for V and 5 bases for J; bases not matched to a gene: 11.